The 15 T cell receptor beta chains presented below share a single source sample, sequenced in a study of CD8+ T cells in alopecia areata (dated by TCRdb to between 2018 and 2020). Receptors were amplified or captured by the immunoSEQ multiplex PCR assay. To provide template for TCR sequencing, every sample had RNA extracted and reverse transcribed into cDNA. Entries here come from immuneACCESS through TCRdb and include only in-frame sequences with V and J called. Some clones fail to appear in such tables; in the studies checked, an unresolved V gene covers under half of the shortfall, and the cause of the remainder is unknown. In all, the sample holds 90,000 to 130,000 clones, and approximately 59% of those were seen once. The top ten clones comprise 20% to 25% of the sample. The sample consisted of CD8+ T cells sorted from blood. These receptors were collected from a human donor in good health.

The V gene is TRBV7-9, the J gene TRBJ2-4, with 8 bases aligning to TRBD1. V trimming: 5 bases; J trimming: 10 bases; junction bases outside the gene matches: 10. The CDR3 runs 14 residues. Germline lookup yields CDR1 SEHNR and CDR2 FQNEAQ (reference sequence). CDR3 in DNA: TGTGCCAGCAGCCAGACCGGGACAGGCCCAATTCAGTACTTC. It is translated as CASSQTGTGPIQYF. Supplemented by reference TRBV7-9 and TRBJ2-4, the full variable domain reads DTGVSQNPRHKITKRGQNVTFRCDPISEHNRLYWYRQTLGQGPEFLTYFQNEAQLEKSRLLSDRFSAERPKGSFSTLEIQRTEQGDSAMYLCASSQTGTGPIQYFGAGTRLSVL.

In its sample, this clone was seen a few times. The rearrangement uses TRBV7-6 and TRBJ1-1; a weak D match, TRBD1 (5 bases). V lost 5 bases and J lost 4, with 11 bases in between. Germline V gives CDR1 SGHVS, CDR2 FNYEAQ. This CDR3 contains 13 residues. CDR3 in amino acids: CASSGGVSTEAFF. In DNA, the CDR3 is TGTGCCAGCAGCGGGGGGGTGAGCACTGAAGCTTTCTTT. The full variable domain, with the rest looked up from reference TRBV7-6 and TRBJ1-1, is GAGVSQSPRYKVTKRGQDVALRCDPISGHVSLYWYRQALGQGPEFLTYFNYEAQQDKSGLPNDRFSAERPEGSISTLTIQRTEQRDSAMYRCASSGGVSTEAFFGQGTRLTVV.

The chain combines TRBV5-6 with TRBJ1-3, with a possible D match to TRBD1 (5 bases). Trimming removed 2 bases at V and 2 bases at J, with 14 bases between. The CDR3 has 16 amino acids. Looked up from germline, CDR1 is SGHDT and CDR2 is YYEEEE. The CDR3 protein is CASSFGLGEAGNTIYF. The CDR3 DNA sequence: TGTGCCAGCAGCTTTGGTTTAGGGGAAGCTGGAAACACCATATATTTT.

The chain combines TRBV5-1 with TRBJ1-1; D might be TRBD1 (6 bases). CDR3 length: 18 residues. Trimming removed 0 bases from V and 1 base from J, with 19 bases in between. Germline V gives CDR1 SGHRS, CDR2 YFSETQ. In nucleotides, the CDR3 is TGCGCCAGCAGCTTGGGGAGGGTGCAGGGGTGGTCGAACACTGAAGCTTTCTTT. Protein sequence: CASSLGRVQGWSNTEAFF.

The V call is TRBV7-2, the J call TRBJ2-1; no clear D. Looked up from germline, CDR1 is SGHTA and CDR2 is FQGNSA. V was trimmed by 1 base and J by 6 bases, leaving 7 bases between them. The CDR3 is made up of 13 amino acids. The chain's CDR3 is CASSLVVRNEQFF. As DNA, the CDR3 is TGTGCCAGCAGCTTAGTTGTTCGCAATGAGCAGTTCTTC. Combining the CDR3 with reference TRBV7-2 and TRBJ2-1 gives the whole variable domain GAGVSQSPSNKVTEKGKDVELRCDPISGHTALYWYRQSLGQGLEFLIYFQGNSAPDKSGLPSDRFSAERTGGSVSTLTIQRTQQEDSAVYLCASSLVVRNEQFFGPGTRLTVL.

The chain carries TRBV27 and TRBJ1-1; D not certain. With 3 bases removed from V and 0 bases from J, the gap between germline ends came to 5 bases. Germline values: CDR1 MNHEY, CDR2 SMNVEV (reference sequence). The CDR3 runs 13 residues. As DNA, the CDR3 is TGTGCCAGCAGTTTGTATCTGAACACTGAAGCTTTCTTT. Translating gives CASSLYLNTEAFF.

The gene calls are TRBV5-6 and TRBJ1-1; no definite D call. V lost 0 bases and J lost 4, with 4 bases in between. The CDR3 runs to 12 residues. Germline V CDR1 and CDR2: SGHDT, YYEEEE. CDR3 bases: TGTGCCAGCAGCTTGGGTATCACTGAAGCTTTCTTT. It is translated as CASSLGITEAFF.

The sample holds a few counts of this clone. The chain uses TRBV30 and TRBJ2-3; the match to TRBD2 covers 10 bases. Germline V CDR1 and CDR2: GTSNPN, SVGIG (reference sequence). This CDR3 has 19 residues. The V and J ends lost 1 base and 3 bases, in that order; junction bases with no gene match: 16. The CDR3 sequence: CAWSGPSGGAMLPTDTQYF. The CDR3 DNA reads as TGTGCCTGGAGTGGGCCCAGCGGGGGGGCCATGTTGCCGACAGATACGCAGTATTTT.

This chain joins TRBV6-5 and TRBJ1-2; 11 bases are shared with TRBD1. With V trimmed by 2 bases and J by 3 bases, 5 bases remained unmatched. From germline, CDR1 is MNHEY and CDR2 SVGAGI. The CDR3 is 16 amino acids. DNA of the CDR3: TGTGCCAGCAGTTACCCGAGGACAGGGGGCTACTATGGCTACACCTTC. Translated: CASSYPRTGGYYGYTF.

V gene TRBV7-8 combines with J gene TRBJ2-5, with TRBD2 as a possible D gene (6 bases). The germline CDR1 and CDR2 sequences are SGHVS and FQNEAQ. The length of the CDR3 is 14 residues. The V gene lost 5 bases and the J gene lost 4 bases, with 14 bases spanning the gap. CDR3 in amino acids: CASSDRGSIETQYF. DNA of the CDR3: TGTGCCAGCAGCGATCGGGGGAGCATAGAGACCCAGTACTTC.

This chain connects TRBV2 to TRBJ2-7; D is unresolved. The CDR3 runs to 13 residues. Germline CDR1 is SNHLY and CDR2 is FYNNEI. V gave up 3 bases and J gave up 6 bases, with 12 bases separating them. CDR3 sequence: CASSEYPGLEQYF. The CDR3 coding sequence is TGTGCCAGCAGTGAGTATCCAGGTCTCGAGCAGTACTTC.

This rearrangement joins TRBV30 to TRBJ2-5, with 8 bases identical to TRBD1. The CDR3 spans 14 residues. Losses at the gene ends were 2 bases for V and 2 bases for J; bases not matched to a gene: 4. Germline assignment: CDR1 GTSNPN and CDR2 SVGIG (reference sequence). DNA for the CDR3: TGTGCCTGGAGTTTCGGGACAGGACAAGAGACCCAGTACTTC. This translates into CAWSFGTGQETQYF.

This chain joins TRBV29-1 and TRBJ2-1, with D tentatively TRBD1 (5 bases). V was clipped by 7 bases and J by 6 bases, with 16 bases between them. The CDR3 totals 13 residues. Germline CDR1 and CDR2: SQVTM and ANQGSEA. The DNA of the CDR3 is TGCAGCGAGTGGCAGGGTAAATCCAATGAGCAGTTCTTC. Encoded protein: CSEWQGKSNEQFF.

This chain joins TRBV10-2 and TRBJ1-1; D is uncertain. The V gene lost 0 bases and the J gene lost 1 base, with 9 bases spanning the gap. Germline CDR1 reads WSHSY; CDR2 reads SAAADI. This CDR3 comprises 15 residues. CDR3 bases: TGCGCCAGCAGTGAGTCGAGAACGGCGAACACTGAAGCTTTCTTT. It specifies CASSESRTANTEAFF.

This clone was seen only a few times. The chain employs TRBV28 and TRBJ1-5, with TRBD1 as a possible D gene (6 bases). CDR3 length: 15 residues. Germline CDR1 MDHEN, CDR2 SYDVKM. Trimming stripped 3 bases from V and 6 bases from J, with 15 bases between. The CDR3 protein is CASSLLQGAAQPQHF. The CDR3 nucleotides read TGTGCCAGCAGTTTGTTACAGGGAGCGGCTCAGCCCCAGCATTTT.